The clone carrying this TCR beta chain was observed a single time. Antigen: not known. Mismatch with germline at one junction end may stem from a read error. The CDR3 has 16 amino acids. CDR1 and CDR2 (germline): SSHAT, FNYEAQ (reference sequence). The data belong to a study of cytomegalovirus exposure and HLA in healthy donors. Study-level points and caveats: Presence/absence analyses supposed approximately even sequencing depth among donors.

Researchers ran the PCR with 60 Vbeta and 13 Jbeta primers. Sequenced by immunoSEQ multiplex PCR; TCRdb stores in-frame clones only, minus some. The sample carries roughly 160,000 clones, 85% recorded once. As for the donors, each was a healthy bone marrow donor. The material sequenced was PBMCs. The sequence was obtained from a boy younger than 10 in good health and CMV-seronegative. The chain couples TRBV7-7 to TRBJ2-1; D perhaps matches TRBD2 (6 bases). The CDR3 DNA is TGTGCTAGCAGCCCGGCGGGGACTTCCTCCTACAATGAGCAGTTCTTC. It codes for CASSPAGTSSYNEQFF.